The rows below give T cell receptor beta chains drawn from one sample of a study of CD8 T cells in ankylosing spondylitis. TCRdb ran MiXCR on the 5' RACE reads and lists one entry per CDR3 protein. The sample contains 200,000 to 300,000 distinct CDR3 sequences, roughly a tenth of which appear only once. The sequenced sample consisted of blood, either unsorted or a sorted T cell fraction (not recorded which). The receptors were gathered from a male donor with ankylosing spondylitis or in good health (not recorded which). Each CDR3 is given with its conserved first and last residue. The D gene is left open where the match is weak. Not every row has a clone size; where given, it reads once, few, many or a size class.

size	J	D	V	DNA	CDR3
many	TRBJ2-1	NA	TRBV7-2	TGTGCCAGCACTCGCCTCGGTGCCTACAATGAGCAGTTCTTC	CASTRLGAYNEQFF
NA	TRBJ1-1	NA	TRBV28	TGTGCCAGCAGTTTTTCAGTTGGTGAAGCTTTCTTT	CASSFSVGEAFF
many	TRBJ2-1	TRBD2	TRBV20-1	TGCAGTGCTAGAGGCGGACTAGCGGAGATTGAGCAGTTCTTC	CSARGGLAEIEQFF
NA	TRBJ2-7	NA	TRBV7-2	TGTGCCAGCAGCTTAGGTCCCCGGACAGAGGTCCACGAGCAGTACTTC	CASSLGPRTEVHEQYF
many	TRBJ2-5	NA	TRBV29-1	TGCAGCGTGGTCAGGGATGGGGGGGAGACCCAGTACTTC	CSVVRDGGETQYF
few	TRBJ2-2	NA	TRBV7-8	TGTGCCAGCAGCCAAAAGAGGACAGCCACCGGGGAGCTGTTTTTT	CASSQKRTATGELFF
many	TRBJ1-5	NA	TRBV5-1	TGCGCCAGCAGCTGGGGTGGGGGAAAGCCCCAGCATTTT	CASSWGGGKPQHF
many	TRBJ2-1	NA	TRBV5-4	TGTGCCAGCAGCTTAGGCAGCAACAATGAGCAGTTCTTC	CASSLGSNNEQFF
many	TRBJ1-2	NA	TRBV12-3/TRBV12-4	TGTGCCAGCAGTTTAGAGGGAGGGGGCTACACCTTC	CASSLEGGGYTF
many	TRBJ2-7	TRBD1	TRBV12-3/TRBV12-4	TGTGCCAGCAGCCTAGGGACAGAGTACGAGCAGTACTTC	CASSLGTEYEQYF
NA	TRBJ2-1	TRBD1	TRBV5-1	TGCGCCAGCAGCCGGGGACAGGACAGCTCCTACAATGAGCAGTTCTTC	CASSRGQDSSYNEQFF
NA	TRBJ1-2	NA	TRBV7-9	TGTGCCAGCAGCTTAGTCCAGGGGACTTCTGGCTATGGCTACACCTTC	CASSLVQGTSGYGYTF
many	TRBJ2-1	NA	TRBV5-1	TGCGCCAGCAGCTTAGCGGCGAGCTCCTACAATGAGCAGTTCTTC	CASSLAASSYNEQFF
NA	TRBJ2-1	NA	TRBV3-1	TGTGCCAGCAGGATTAGTAGCAGGGGATACAATGAGCAGTTCTTC	CASRISSRGYNEQFF
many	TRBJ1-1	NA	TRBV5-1	TGCGCCAGCAGACAGGGCGAGGGGAACACTGAAGCTTTCTTT	CASRQGEGNTEAFF
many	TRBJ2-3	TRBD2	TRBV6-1	TGTGCCAGCACCTCGCGTTGGCTAGCGGGGGCAGATACGCAGTATTTT	CASTSRWLAGADTQYF
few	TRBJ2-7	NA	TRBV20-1	TGCAGTGCTAGAGAGTACGGCTACGAGCAGTACTTC	CSAREYGYEQYF